The TCR beta chain described here comes from a study of blood T cell repertoires in COVID-19. Overall study: Samples of COVID-19 (acute and convalescent) were obtained from the United States, Italy and Spain. Nucleic acid was either cDNA or gDNA, and it came from T cells, B-cell-depleted T cells, or PBMCs.

Original processing methods: Reference gene primer amplification gave nucleated cell count estimates. TCRdb's table, derived via immunoSEQ multiplex PCR, lists solely in-frame clones and lacks some. V, J and clone size are taken as reported in that table, and D and trimming were inferred from the DNA itself. The sample lists approximately 250,000 clones, 88% seen once, with roughly 3% in the top ten. The CDR3 consists of 15 residues. After removal of 1 base from V and 6 bases from J, the junction contained 5 bases not matched to a gene. Germline V gene sequence: CDR1 SGHVS, CDR2 FQNEAQ. Recruits, aged roughly 18 to 95 years, lived in 24 US areas.

Sequencing input: PBMCs or T cells enriched from blood (not recorded which). V gene TRBV7-8 combines with J gene TRBJ2-3, with 9 bases identical to TRBD1. The receptor's source is a woman aged 40 to 49 who had been exposed to COVID-19. As DNA, the CDR3 is TGTGCCAGCAGCTTAGGGGACAGGGATGCGGATACGCAGTATTTT. It is translated as CASSLGDRDADTQYF.